The sequence of this T cell receptor beta chain was determined in a study of blood T cell repertoires in COVID-19. In the source study's methods: For nucleated cells, counts were estimated from reference gene primer amplification. The assay was immunoSEQ multiplex PCR, and TCRdb's table has in-frame clones only and misses some. V and J calls and clone size are as listed in that table; D and trimming were resolved from the DNA. The sample lists just under 55,000 clones, approximately 90% seen once, with almost 4% in the top ten. CDR1 is SGDLS, CDR2 YYNGEE, per germline. The length of the CDR3 is 16 residues. J was trimmed by 3 bases and V by 0 bases; bases with no gene match: 9.

This clonotype was obtained from a man aged 45-65 years with acute or convalescent COVID-19. The V gene is TRBV9, the J gene TRBJ2-7; TRBD2 matches 7 bases. Sequenced sample: peripheral blood. The CDR3 here is CASSVGSGTGGYEQYF. DNA of the CDR3: TGTGCCAGCAGCGTAGGGAGCGGGACGGGGGGCTACGAGCAGTACTTC. The full variable domain, with the rest looked up from reference TRBV9 and TRBJ2-7, is DSGVTQTPKHLITATGQRVTLRCSPRSGDLSVYWYQQSLDQGLQFLIQYYNGEERAKGNILERFSAQQFPDLHSELNLSSLELGDSALYFCASSVGSGTGGYEQYFGPGTRLTVT.